This TCR beta chain was recorded in a study of beta chain features in type 1 diabetes. For the study at large: Examined across all samples were approximately 99 million sorted cells. General observations from the study: Researchers report that Type 1 diabetes patients had moderately but significantly shorter TCRB CDR3s across all four CD4+ subsets.

Expressed TCRB transcripts got sequenced, as all isolated RNA was reverse transcribed. Data came from immunoSEQ multiplex PCR; TCRdb stores just in-frame clones and leaves some out. The sample shows a few hundred thousand clones, approximately 25% of them seen only once. V lost 0 bases and J 1 base, leaving 9 bases between the germline ends. Germline values: CDR1 MNHEY, CDR2 SVGAGI. The CDR3 length is 15 residues. Turning to this clone: Its antigen is not identified.

The sequenced material came from naive CD4+ T cells from blood. This rearrangement joins TRBV6-5 to TRBJ1-1; possibly TRBD1 for D (6 bases). The source is a woman aged 25 to 39 with type 1 diabetes. DNA for the CDR3: TGTGCCAGCAGTTACTCGGGACAACCGAACACTGAAGCTTTCTTT. Translation gives CASSYSGQPNTEAFF.